This T cell receptor (beta chain) was identified during a study of T cell clonotyping in hematopoietic cell transplantation. The overall study: Recipients were bled about 28 days pretransplant and at posttransplant days 30, 100, 180. Findings and limits, study-wide: CD4 and CD8 repertoire contributions could not be separated without sorting.

The CDR3 is 14 residues long. Per germline, CDR1 MNHEY and CDR2 SVGAGI. With 4 bases removed from V and 10 bases from J, the gap between germline ends came to 14 bases. Of note for this clone: Its antigen is not identified.

Repertoires were generated with immunoSEQ multiplex PCR, while TCRdb's copy carries only in-frame clones and drops some. The sample records around 9,000 clones, roughly nine tenths being singletons. The TCR was taken from a male patient between 60 and 69 years old who had an allogeneic stem cell transplant from a related donor, so the T cells may come from the graft donor. Some clones in this sample may be carry-over from other donors' samples. V and J are TRBV6-5 and TRBJ1-6; D is uncertain. The material was peripheral blood mononuclear cells, obtained at the time of graft-versus-host disease after allogeneic stem cell transplant. Here the CDR3 DNA reads TGTGCCAGCAGTTCCGGCCTCGAACAATCACCCCTCCACTTT. As protein: CASSSGLEQSPLHF.